A single sample gave rise to the 18 T cell receptor beta chains below, sequenced in a study of cytomegalovirus exposure and HLA in healthy donors. PCR amplification relied on 60 Vbeta primers (plus 13 Jbeta primers). Only in-frame clones appear in the TCRdb table, and some are missing; sequencing was by immunoSEQ multiplex PCR. The sample holds around 53,000 clones, about three quarters seen once. The sample comprised PBMCs. All receptors come from a man aged 18 to 30 in good health and CMV-seronegative.

This chain uses TRBV5-1 with TRBJ2-6; TRBD1 might be the D (6 bases). V lost 0 bases to trimming and J lost 0 bases, with 7 bases between them. The germline V gene encodes CDR1 SGHRS and CDR2 YFSETQ. This CDR3 comprises 16 residues. Here the CDR3 reads CASSLGTASGANVLTF. Here the CDR3 DNA reads TGCGCCAGCAGCTTGGGGACAGCCTCTGGGGCCAACGTCCTGACTTTC.

This clone was detected once. The chain employs TRBV7-2 and TRBJ2-1; D uncertain. Germline V gives CDR1 SGHTA, CDR2 FQGNSA. This CDR3 has 12 residues. V was trimmed by 0 bases and J by 8 bases, leaving 5 bases between them. The CDR3: CASSLAFHEQFF. CDR3 coding DNA: TGTGCCAGCAGCTTAGCCTTCCATGAGCAGTTCTTC.

V usage is TRBV11-2 and J usage is TRBJ2-7; possibly TRBD2 for D (6 bases). Per the germline V gene, CDR1 is SGHAT and CDR2 is FQNNGV. The length of the CDR3 is 18 residues. V was cut by 5 bases and J by 3 bases, with 26 bases left in between. DNA of the CDR3: TGTGCCAGCAGCCATATAACCGGGCCCCGGGGGTCCCTCTACGAGCAGTACTTC. Its protein product is CASSHITGPRGSLYEQYF.

V gene TRBV5-1 combines with J gene TRBJ1-1, with D uncertain. The CDR3 runs to 14 residues. The V gene's germline CDR1 is SGHRS and CDR2 YFSETQ. The ends were cut back, 3 bases at V and 2 bases at J, with 11 bases in the middle. CDR3 sequence (DNA): TGCGCCAGCAGCTCATTAACAGTAAACACTGAAGCTTTCTTT. It codes for CASSSLTVNTEAFF.

The chain is built from TRBV6-1 and TRBJ1-1, with 7 positions matching TRBD1. V dropped 10 bases and J dropped 8; count of bases not matched to a gene: 10. This CDR3 spans 12 amino acids. Per the germline V gene, CDR1 is MNHNS and CDR2 is SASEGT. The DNA for the CDR3 is TGTGCCACCCCAATACCGGGACAGGAAGCTTTCTTT. It yields the protein CATPIPGQEAFF.

Remarks on this clone: At one of its ends the junction is not consistent with the germline gene, which may arise from a read error. The J gene is TRBJ2-1, the V gene TRBV7-7, with D hard to call. The V gene's germline CDR1 is SSHAT and CDR2 FNYEAQ (reference sequence). There are 15 residues in the CDR3. In DNA form, the CDR3 reads TGTGCTAGCAGTGTAGACATTACCTCACCCGATGAGCAGTTCTTC. Amino acids: CASSVDITSPDEQFF.

This clone was seen only a few times. The J gene is TRBJ1-1, the V gene TRBV10-3; D unresolved. V gave up 0 bases and J gave up 0 bases, with 14 bases separating them. CDR3 length: 17 amino acids. Germline-derived CDR1 and CDR2 are ENHRY and SYGVKD. The CDR3 DNA sequence: TGTGCCATCAGTGAGTCGCTGGGCTCCTCAATGAACACTGAAGCTTTCTTT. As protein: CAISESLGSSMNTEAFF.

This chain uses TRBV2 with TRBJ1-5, with TRBD1 matching over 10 bases. Germline values: CDR1 SNHLY, CDR2 FYNNEI. Trimming took 6 bases from V and 1 from J; bases not matched to a gene: 3. CDR3 length equals 15 residues. Written as DNA, the CDR3 is TGTGCCAGCAGGACAGGGGGCGGAAGCAATCAGCCCCAGCATTTT. Translated: CASRTGGGSNQPQHF.

The chain combines TRBV6-6 with TRBJ2-4; TRBD1 aligns across 7 bases. This CDR3 comprises 12 residues. V lost 6 bases, J lost 8 bases, and 4 bases stayed unmatched. The germline V gene has CDR1 MNHNY and CDR2 SVGAGI (reference sequence). The CDR3 DNA is TGTGCCAGCAGCCGGGACAGCGACATTCAGTACTTC. Translation gives CASSRDSDIQYF.

This clone was recorded only once. The J gene is TRBJ1-4, the V gene TRBV6-6; possible D gene TRBD1, 6 bases. The CDR3 spans 15 residues. Between the trimmed V and J ends, which lost 5 bases and 5 bases, there was a span of 15 bases. The germline CDR1 and CDR2 sequences are MNHNY and SVGAGI (reference sequence). CDR3 protein: CASSIDGTRNEKLFF. The CDR3 bases are TGTGCCAGCAGTATCGACGGGACAAGGAATGAAAAACTGTTTTTT.

The V gene is TRBV7-2, the J gene TRBJ2-5; no firm D call. The germline gives CDR1 SGHTA, CDR2 FQGNSA. The CDR3 sequence is 13 residues long. V was pared by 5 bases and J by 5 bases, with 12 bases between. CDR3 DNA: TGTGCCAGCAGCCCTGGAATGCGGGAGACCCAGTACTTC. Encoded protein: CASSPGMRETQYF.

This clone was counted once. V and J are TRBV10-3 and TRBJ2-7; 8 positions agree with TRBD2. The CDR3 covers 14 residues. The trim removed 3 bases at V and 5 bases at J, leaving 6 bases unmatched. Germline V gene data show CDR1 as ENHRY and CDR2 as SYGVKD. DNA for the CDR3: TGTGCCATCAGTGAAAACGGGAGGGCGGACGAGCAGTACTTC. This codes for CAISENGRADEQYF.

Points on this clone: Mismatch with germline at one junction end may stem from a read error. This chain joins TRBV20-1 and TRBJ1-2, with a tentative D call TRBD1 (5 bases). CDR3 size: 10 residues. Looked up from germline, CDR1 is DFQATT and CDR2 is SNEGSKA (reference sequence). The CDR3 DNA reads as TGCAGTGCACGGGGGGATGGCTATACCTTC. Its translation: CSARGDGYTF.

The chain couples TRBV13 to TRBJ2-3; TRBD2 might be the D (5 bases). The germline CDR1 and CDR2 sequences are PRHDT and FYEKMQ (reference sequence). Trimming took off 0 bases at V and 3 bases at J, with 22 bases between the two ends. The CDR3 covers 19 residues. In DNA form, the CDR3 reads TGTGCCAGCAGCTTAGGTTTAACTTTGGACTCCCGTCCGACAGATACGCAGTATTTT. This translates into CASSLGLTLDSRPTDTQYF.

The J gene is TRBJ1-2, the V gene TRBV7-9; TRBD1 might be the D (6 bases). The CDR3 spans 13 residues. Germline-derived CDR1 and CDR2 are SEHNR and FQNEAQ (reference sequence). Trimming took off 1 base at V and 4 bases at J, with 7 bases between the two ends. CDR3 in DNA: TGTGCCAGCAGCTTAGAAGGGGGCTATGGCTACACCTTC. Its protein product is CASSLEGGYGYTF.

The chain links TRBV6-6 to TRBJ1-1, with a weak D call TRBD1 (5 bases). V dropped 0 bases and J dropped 3 bases, with 8 bases sitting between them. The CDR3 loop spans 14 amino acids. Germline V CDR1 and CDR2: MNHNY, SVGAGI (reference sequence). The CDR3 nucleotides read TGTGCCAGCAGTTACTCTGGGGGGGACACTGAAGCTTTCTTT. As protein: CASSYSGGDTEAFF.

The chain employs TRBV6-5 and TRBJ2-7; perhaps TRBD1 as D (5 bases). Between the trimmed V and J ends, which lost 7 bases and 4 bases, there was a span of 14 bases. The CDR3 is 13 residues long. Germline CDR1 reads MNHEY; CDR2 reads SVGAGI. The CDR3 DNA follows: TGTGCCAGCACTGAGGTGGGGCGATACGAGCAGTACTTC. Translation gives CASTEVGRYEQYF.

The V call is TRBV4-1, the J call TRBJ1-5, with D maybe TRBD1 (5 bases). Trimming removed 0 bases from V and 2 bases from J, with 17 bases in between. The CDR3 consists of 18 residues. Germline CDR1 reads MGHRA; CDR2 reads YSYEKL. CDR3 region: CASSQDVTGGSGNQPQHF. In DNA, the CDR3 is TGCGCCAGCAGCCAAGATGTAACCGGGGGGAGCGGCAATCAGCCCCAGCATTTT.